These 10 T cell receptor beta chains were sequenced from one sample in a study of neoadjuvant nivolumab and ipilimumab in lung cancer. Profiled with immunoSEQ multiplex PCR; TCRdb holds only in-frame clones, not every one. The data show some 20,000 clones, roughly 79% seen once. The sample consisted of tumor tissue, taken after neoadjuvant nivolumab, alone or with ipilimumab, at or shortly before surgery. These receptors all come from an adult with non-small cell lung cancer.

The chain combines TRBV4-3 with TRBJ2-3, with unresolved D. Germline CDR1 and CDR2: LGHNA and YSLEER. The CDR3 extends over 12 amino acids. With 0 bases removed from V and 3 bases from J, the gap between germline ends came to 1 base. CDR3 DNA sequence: TGCGCCAGCAGCCAAGATACAGATACGCAGTATTTT. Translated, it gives CASSQDTDTQYF.

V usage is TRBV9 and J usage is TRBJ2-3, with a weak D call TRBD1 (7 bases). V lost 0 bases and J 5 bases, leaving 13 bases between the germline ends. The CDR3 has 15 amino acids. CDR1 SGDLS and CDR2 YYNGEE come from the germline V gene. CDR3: CASSVEGAGQDTQYF. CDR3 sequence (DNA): TGTGCCAGCAGCGTAGAGGGGGCGGGGCAAGATACGCAGTATTTT.

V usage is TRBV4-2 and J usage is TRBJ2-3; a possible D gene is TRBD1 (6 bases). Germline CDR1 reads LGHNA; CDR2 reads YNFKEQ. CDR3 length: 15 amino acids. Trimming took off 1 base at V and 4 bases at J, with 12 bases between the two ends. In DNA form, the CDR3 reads TGTGCCAGCAGCCAAGGAGAGGGGGAGTCAGATACGCAGTATTTT. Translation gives CASSQGEGESDTQYF.

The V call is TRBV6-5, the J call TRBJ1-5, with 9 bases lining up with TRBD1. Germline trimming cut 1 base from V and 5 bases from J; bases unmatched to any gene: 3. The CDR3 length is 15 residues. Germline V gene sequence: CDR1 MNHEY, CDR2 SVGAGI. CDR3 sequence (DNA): TGTGCCAGCAGTTACTGGCGGACAGGGGATCAGCCCCAGCATTTT. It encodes CASSYWRTGDQPQHF.

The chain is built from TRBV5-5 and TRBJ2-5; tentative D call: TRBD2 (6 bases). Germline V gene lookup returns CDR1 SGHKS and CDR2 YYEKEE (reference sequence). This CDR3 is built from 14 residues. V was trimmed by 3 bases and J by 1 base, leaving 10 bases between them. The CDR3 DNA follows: TGTGCCAGCAGCTGGGTGGGGGGCCAAGAGACCCAGTACTTC. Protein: CASSWVGGQETQYF.

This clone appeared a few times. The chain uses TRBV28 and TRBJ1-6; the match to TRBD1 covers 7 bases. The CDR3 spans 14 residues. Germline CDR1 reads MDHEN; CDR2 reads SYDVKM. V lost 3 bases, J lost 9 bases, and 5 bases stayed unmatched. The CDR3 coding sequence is TGTGCCAGCAGTTTCCGGACAGGCGGTTCACCCCTCCACTTT. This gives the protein CASSFRTGGSPLHF.

This CDR3 reads CASSSHRDSYEQYF. The CDR3 bases are TGCGCCAGCAGCTCCCACAGGGACTCCTACGAGCAGTACTTC. The chain employs TRBV5-1 and TRBJ2-7, with D possibly being TRBD1 (6 bases). This CDR3 is 14 amino acids long. V was cut by 3 bases and J by 0 bases, with 10 bases left in between. Germline V gene sequence: CDR1 SGHRS, CDR2 YFSETQ.

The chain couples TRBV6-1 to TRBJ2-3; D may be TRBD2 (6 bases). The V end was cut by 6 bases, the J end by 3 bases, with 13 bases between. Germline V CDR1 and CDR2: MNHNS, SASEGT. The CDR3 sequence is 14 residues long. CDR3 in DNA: TGTGCCAGCAGGAGCACGGGGGTAACAGATACGCAGTATTTT. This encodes CASRSTGVTDTQYF.

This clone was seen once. CDR3 in DNA: TGCGCCAGCAGCTTGGCCAGGGGAGACACTGAAGCTTTCTTT. Translation: CASSLARGDTEAFF. This chain links TRBV5-1 with TRBJ1-1, with TRBD1 as a possible D gene (6 bases). V dropped 0 bases and J dropped 3 bases, with 9 bases sitting between them. In germline, CDR1 is SGHRS, CDR2 YFSETQ. The length of the CDR3 is 14 residues.

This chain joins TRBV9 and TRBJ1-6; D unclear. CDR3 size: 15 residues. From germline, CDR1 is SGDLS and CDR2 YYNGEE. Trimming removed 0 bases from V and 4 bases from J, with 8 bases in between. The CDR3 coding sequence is TGTGCCAGCAGCGTAGATCCGGATTATAATTCACCCCTCCACTTT. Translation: CASSVDPDYNSPLHF.